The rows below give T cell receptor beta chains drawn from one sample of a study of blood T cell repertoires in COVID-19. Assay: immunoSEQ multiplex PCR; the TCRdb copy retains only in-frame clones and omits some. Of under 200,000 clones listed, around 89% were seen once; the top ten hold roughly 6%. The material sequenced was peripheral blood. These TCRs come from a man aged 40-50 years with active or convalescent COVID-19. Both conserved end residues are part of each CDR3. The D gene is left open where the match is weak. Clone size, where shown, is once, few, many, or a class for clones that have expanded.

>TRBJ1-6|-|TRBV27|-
TGTGCCAGCAGTCCCCAGGGTACCTATAATTCACCCCTCCACTTT
CASSPQGTYNSPLHF
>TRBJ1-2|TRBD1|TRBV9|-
TGTGCCAGCAGCGTAGGGGCGGACAGGGGAGATGGCTACACCTTC
CASSVGADRGDGYTF
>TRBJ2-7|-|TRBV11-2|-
TGTGCCAGCAGCTTAAATCTTGGGGGGTCCTACGAGCAGTACTTC
CASSLNLGGSYEQYF
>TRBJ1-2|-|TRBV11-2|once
TGTGCCAGCAGCTTCCGCGGGAAGTATGGCTACACCTTC
CASSFRGKYGYTF
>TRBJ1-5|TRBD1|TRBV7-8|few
TGTGCCAGCAGATCGGACAGGGGGAGCAATCAGCCCCAGCATTTT
CASRSDRGSNQPQHF
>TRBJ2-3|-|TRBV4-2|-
TGTGCCAGCAGCCAAGCTAGCAGAAACTCAGATACGCAGTATTTT
CASSQASRNSDTQYF
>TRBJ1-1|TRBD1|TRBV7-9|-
TGTGCCAGCACCCTAGGGGGTGGCAGGGGGACACCCGAACAGGAAGCTTTCTTT
CASTLGGGRGTPEQEAFF
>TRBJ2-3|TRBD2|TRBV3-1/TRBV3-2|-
TGTGCCAGCAGCCAAGATCCTGCGGGAGCAGATACGCAGTATTTT
CASSQDPAGADTQYF
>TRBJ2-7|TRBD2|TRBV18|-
TGTGCCAGCTCACGTAAGCGGGAGGGCCCCCACGAGCAGTACTTC
CASSRKREGPHEQYF
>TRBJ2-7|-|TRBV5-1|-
TGCGCCAGCAGCTTGGCTATACAGGGTGAGCAGTACTTC
CASSLAIQGEQYF
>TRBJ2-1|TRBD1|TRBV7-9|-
TGTGCGCTCCCCCGGCCGGGACAGGAATCCTACAATGAGCAGTTCTTC
CALPRPGQESYNEQFF
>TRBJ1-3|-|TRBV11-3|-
TGTGCCAGCAGCTTCACTCCCGGGACTGTTATCTCTGGAAACACCATATATTTT
CASSFTPGTVISGNTIYF
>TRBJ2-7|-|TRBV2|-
TGTGCCAGCAGTGAGGGCTGGGTCAACGAGCAGTACTTC
CASSEGWVNEQYF
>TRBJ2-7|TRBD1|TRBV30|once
TGTGCCTGGGACCCCGGGACAGGGGGACCCGAGCAGTACTTC
CAWDPGTGGPEQYF
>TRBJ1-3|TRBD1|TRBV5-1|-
TGCGCCAGCTCACAGGGGTATGGAAACACCATATATTTT
CASSQGYGNTIYF
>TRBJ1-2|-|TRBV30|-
TGTGCCTGGAGTAGCCCGGACTACTATGGCTACACCTTC
CAWSSPDYYGYTF
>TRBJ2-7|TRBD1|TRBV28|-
TGTGCCAGCAGTCCCTGGCGGACAGGGGAGGACGAGCAGTACTTC
CASSPWRTGEDEQYF
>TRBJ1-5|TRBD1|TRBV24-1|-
TGTGCCACCAGTGATCCGGGACAGGGTAAGGGCAATCAGCCCCAGCATTTT
CATSDPGQGKGNQPQHF